These 15 T cell receptor beta chains were all obtained from the same sample, sequenced in a study of long-term antiretroviral therapy in people with HIV. They ran version v3.0 of the immunoSEQ assay at survey level. Some clones are missing from TCRdb's copy, which holds only in-frame ones; the method was immunoSEQ multiplex PCR. In the table there are about 28,000 clones, roughly 80% of which are singletons. Specimen: unsorted PBMCs, collected 3 years after starting antiretroviral therapy. These receptor sequences come from a man aged 40-49 years with HIV.

The DNA of the CDR3 is TGCGCCAGCAGCCAAGATGGGAGCAGGGGGGTCTATGGCTACACCTTC. It is translated as CASSQDGSRGVYGYTF. The chain has TRBV4-3 and TRBJ1-2; 7 bases match TRBD1. V shed 0 bases and J 4 bases; nucleotides not matched to a gene: 8. The CDR3 runs to 16 residues. Germline CDR1 and CDR2: LGHNA and YSLEER.

This chain connects TRBV6-1 to TRBJ1-3; 7 nucleotides match TRBD1. Trimming removed 6 bases from V and 4 bases from J; junction bases left unmatched: 6. There are 14 residues in the CDR3. Germline CDR1 reads MNHNS; CDR2 reads SASEGT. CDR3 nucleotides: TGTGCCAGCAGCCGACAGGGATTGGGAAACACCATATATTTT. Its translation is CASSRQGLGNTIYF.

The chain links TRBV5-4 to TRBJ2-7; D possibly corresponds to TRBD1 (6 bases). Trimming took off 5 bases at V and 0 bases at J, with 15 bases between the two ends. CDR3 size: 15 residues. Germline V lookup: CDR1 SGHNT, CDR2 YYREEE (reference sequence). The CDR3 nucleotides read TGTGCCAGCAGGTTGAGCCGGGACAACTCCTACGAGCAGTACTTC. Its protein product is CASRLSRDNSYEQYF.

V usage is TRBV7-2 and J usage is TRBJ1-1; D unresolved. Trimming cost V 5 bases and J 1 base, with 11 bases left between them. This CDR3 comprises 14 residues. Germline V lookup: CDR1 SGHTA, CDR2 FQGNSA. Here the CDR3 DNA reads TGTGCCAGCAGCCTTAAAAATCCGAACACTGAAGCTTTCTTT. Protein sequence: CASSLKNPNTEAFF.

This clone turned up a few times. The chain has TRBV12-5 and TRBJ1-5, with a possible D match to TRBD1 (6 bases). V shed 7 bases and J shed 6 bases, with 13 bases lying between them. CDR3 length: 13 amino acids. Germline V lookup: CDR1 LGHNT, CDR2 FRNRAP. The DNA of the CDR3 is TGTGCTAGTGCCCGAGGGGGTTTTCAGCCCCAGCATTTT. The encoded protein is CASARGGFQPQHF.

This clone was picked up one time. The chain uses TRBV2 and TRBJ2-2; D possibly corresponds to TRBD2 (5 bases). The V end lost 0 bases, the J end lost 7 bases, and 6 bases lay between the germline ends. Germline loops: CDR1 SNHLY, CDR2 FYNNEI. The length of the CDR3 is 13 residues. DNA for the CDR3: TGTGCCAGCAGTGAAGCGGCGGGCGGGGAGCTGTTTTTT. Its protein product is CASSEAAGGELFF.

V is TRBV10-1 and J is TRBJ2-2; 11 bases match TRBD1. The germline V gene has CDR1 WNHNN and CDR2 SYGVQD (reference sequence). The CDR3 has 17 amino acids. V lost 6 bases, J lost 2 bases, and 8 bases stayed unmatched. The CDR3 nucleotides read TGCGCCAGCAGCCCCGGACAGGGGGCATTAAACACCGGGGAGCTGTTTTTT. Its translation: CASSPGQGALNTGELFF.

The rearrangement links TRBV5-6 to TRBJ2-3; D is uncertain. CDR3 length equals 12 residues. CDR1 is SGHDT and CDR2 is YYEEEE in the germline V gene. Trimming cost V 5 bases and J 4 bases, with 8 bases left between them. CDR3 amino acids: CASRAGADTQYF. Written as DNA, the CDR3 is TGTGCCAGCAGGGCCGGAGCAGATACGCAGTATTTT.

V and J are TRBV9 and TRBJ2-3; 8 nucleotides line up with TRBD2. J gave up 4 bases and V 0 bases, and 7 bases lay outside the gene matches. This CDR3 contains 16 residues. Germline CDR1 and CDR2: SGDLS and YYNGEE. CDR3: CASSVAFAGGADTQYF. CDR3 DNA sequence: TGTGCCAGCAGCGTAGCTTTTGCGGGAGGCGCAGATACGCAGTATTTT. Looking up the rest from reference TRBV9 and TRBJ2-3 gives the full variable domain: DSGVTQTPKHLITATGQRVTLRCSPRSGDLSVYWYQQSLDQGLQFLIQYYNGEERAKGNILERFSAQQFPDLHSELNLSSLELGDSALYFCASSVAFAGGADTQYFGPGTRLTVL.

The chain links TRBV20-1 to TRBJ2-3; D is uncertain. This CDR3 is 10 amino acids long. CDR1 and CDR2 from the germline V gene are DFQATT and SNEGSKA (reference sequence). V lost 3 bases to trimming and J lost 6 bases, with 4 bases between them. This CDR3 reads CSARADTQYF. The CDR3 nucleotides read TGCAGTGCTAGGGCGGATACGCAGTATTTT.

This chain uses TRBV7-6 with TRBJ1-2, with 9 bases lining up with TRBD1. There are 12 residues in the CDR3. V shed 6 bases, J shed 7 bases, and the junction held 3 bases outside the gene matches. Germline lookup yields CDR1 SGHVS and CDR2 FNYEAQ. The CDR3 DNA follows: TGTGCCAGCAGAGGGGACAGGGCTGGCTACACCTTC. This codes for CASRGDRAGYTF. The whole variable domain, filled in from reference TRBV7-6 and TRBJ1-2, reads GAGVSQSPRYKVTKRGQDVALRCDPISGHVSLYWYRQALGQGPEFLTYFNYEAQQDKSGLPNDRFSAERPEGSISTLTIQRTEQRDSAMYRCASRGDRAGYTFGSGTRLTVV.

J is TRBJ2-5 and V is TRBV7-9, with no clear D. The J call is doubtful: the DNA matches TRBJ2-7 better. The CDR3 totals 12 residues. Germline V CDR1 and CDR2: SEHNR, FQNEAQ (reference sequence). The CDR3 region has the DNA TGTGCCAGCAGTTCCATGCCCTACGAGCAGTACTTC. This encodes CASSSMPYEQYF.

The chain has TRBV28 and TRBJ1-5, with D possibly matching TRBD1 (6 bases). Looked up from germline, CDR1 is MDHEN and CDR2 is SYDVKM. The CDR3 contains 12 residues. With 6 bases removed from V and 7 bases from J, the gap between germline ends came to 10 bases. The CDR3 nucleotides read TGTGCCAGCAGAACAGGGATACAGCCCCAGCATTTT. The encoded protein is CASRTGIQPQHF.

This clone was observed a single time. The V and J genes are TRBV2 and TRBJ2-3; D is undetermined. There are 15 residues in the CDR3. Germline V gives CDR1 SNHLY, CDR2 FYNNEI. The germline V and J ends were trimmed by 3 bases and 1 base, with 11 bases remaining between them. The CDR3: CASSEVGLGTDTQYF. As DNA, the CDR3 is TGTGCCAGCAGTGAGGTGGGCCTAGGCACAGATACGCAGTATTTT.

The gene calls are TRBV6-1 and TRBJ1-5; D remains ambiguous. Trimming shortened V by 2 bases and J by 6 bases, and 11 bases separated the two germline ends. CDR1 MNHNS and CDR2 SASEGT come from the germline V gene. This CDR3 has 14 residues. CDR3 amino acids: CASSEQAARQPQHF. Written as DNA, the CDR3 is TGTGCCAGCAGTGAACAGGCAGCCCGTCAGCCCCAGCATTTT.